This TCR beta chain is from a study of CD8 T cells in ankylosing spondylitis. Whole-study results and caveats: Peripheral blood samples showed relatively rare disease-linked clones, and these clones were CD8+. Prior literature has documented some motif variants in synovial fluid and blood from reactive arthritis. Characteristic of ankylosing spondylitis blood, it appeared, was a TCR beta motif comprising about eight highly homologous variants. Researchers reportedly found disease-linked clones significantly enriched in matched ankylosing spondylitis synovial fluid.

Per the germline V gene, CDR1 is LNHNV and CDR2 is YYDKDF (reference sequence). CDR3 length equals 17 residues. Trimming took off 0 bases at V and 0 bases at J, with 12 bases between the two ends. This clonotype has a count of ten or more. Its cognate antigen is unknown. Making the TCR beta libraries involved quantitative 5'-RACE with molecular barcodes. TCRdb analysed the 5' RACE reads with MiXCR anew, one entry per CDR3 protein. Counted here are 450,000 to 550,000 distinct CDR3 sequences, approximately 5% occurring once; the ten biggest clones make up around 3.6%. The chain carries TRBV15 and TRBJ1-5; D might be TRBD1 (6 bases). This sequence was found in a male donor with ankylosing spondylitis. Sequencing input: blood, either unsorted or a sorted T cell fraction (not recorded which). This CDR3 reads CATSRDRGADSNQPQHF. The CDR3 DNA sequence: TGTGCCACCAGCAGAGATCGGGGGGCGGATAGCAATCAGCCCCAGCATTTT.